This TCR beta chain was recovered during a study of cytomegalovirus exposure and HLA in healthy donors. Regarding the study as a whole: There were several of the most significant clusters that appeared linked to common viral pathogens in a later analysis. A reported reduction in N-insertions relative to the roughly 640-donor mean was seen in an Asian-associated ancestry cluster in a later analysis. Later analysis identified a missense DCLRE1C variant that was linked to TCR beta V- and J-gene trimming. A later analysis found most CMV-associated TCR beta chains apparently HLA-restricted.

The V end was cut by 4 bases, the J end by 2 bases, with 14 bases between. The CDR3 spans 15 residues. The V gene's germline CDR1 is MNHNS and CDR2 SASEGT. A note on this clone: Its antigen is undetermined.

The study ran its PCR with 60 Vbeta and 13 Jbeta primers. Clones were sequenced by immunoSEQ multiplex PCR, and TCRdb holds only the in-frame ones, with some missing. The sample holds some 150,000 clones, roughly 70% seen once. The chain is built from TRBV6-1 and TRBJ1-2, with TRBD1 as a possible D gene (6 bases). Material for sequencing was PBMCs. The receptor was isolated from a young man in good health and CMV-seronegative. The CDR3 reads CASSAGTQTNYGYTF. The CDR3 DNA sequence: TGTGCCAGCAGTGCCGGGACACAAACAAACTATGGCTACACCTTC.